Listed here is a single TCR beta chain. Trimming stripped 6 bases from V and 2 bases from J, with 8 bases between. The CDR3 sequence is 13 residues long. Germline V gene data show CDR1 as MNHEY and CDR2 as SVGAGI. The data belong to a study of control samples from healthy donors and cancer patients. Measured with immunoSEQ multiplex PCR; TCRdb has only the in-frame clones, and not every one. The table has about 140,000 clones, under 95% seen once; the top ten hold around 14%. The V and J genes are TRBV6-5 and TRBJ1-5; D possibly corresponds to TRBD1 (6 bases). This sequence was found in a man in his forties in good health. The sequencing sample was made of blood. The CDR3 region is CASSEGGNQPQHF. For the CDR3, the DNA is TGTGCCAGCAGCGAGGGGGGCAATCAGCCCCAGCATTTT.